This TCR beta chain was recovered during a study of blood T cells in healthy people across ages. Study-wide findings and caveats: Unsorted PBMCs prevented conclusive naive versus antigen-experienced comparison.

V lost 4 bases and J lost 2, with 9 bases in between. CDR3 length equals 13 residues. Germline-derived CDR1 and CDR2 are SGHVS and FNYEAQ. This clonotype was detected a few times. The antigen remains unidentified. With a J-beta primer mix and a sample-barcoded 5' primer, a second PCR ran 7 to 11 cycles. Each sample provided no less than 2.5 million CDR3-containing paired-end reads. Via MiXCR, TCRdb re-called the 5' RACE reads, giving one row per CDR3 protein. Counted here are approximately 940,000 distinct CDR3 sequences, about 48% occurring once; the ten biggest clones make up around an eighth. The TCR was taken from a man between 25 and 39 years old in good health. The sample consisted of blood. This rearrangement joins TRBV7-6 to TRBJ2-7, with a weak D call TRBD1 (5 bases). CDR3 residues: CASSSDTTYEQYF. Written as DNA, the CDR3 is TGTGCCAGCAGCTCGGACACCACCTACGAGCAGTACTTC. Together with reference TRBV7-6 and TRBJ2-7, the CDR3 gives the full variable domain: GAGVSQSPRYKVTKRGQDVALRCDPISGHVSLYWYRQALGQGPEFLTYFNYEAQQDKSGLPNDRFSAERPEGSISTLTIQRTEQRDSAMYRCASSSDTTYEQYFGPGTRLTVT.